This T cell receptor (beta chain) was observed in a study of shared clonotypes between healthy human individuals. Profiled with immunoSEQ multiplex PCR; TCRdb holds only in-frame clones, not every one. Of 1,400,000 or so clones in the sample, about 98.5% were seen once. V trimming: 10 bases; J trimming: 6 bases; junction bases outside the gene matches: 4. The germline CDR1 and CDR2 sequences are SGHNT and YYREEE (reference sequence). The CDR3 extends over 13 amino acids. The specimen sequenced was naive CD4+ T cells sorted from blood. Noted subset: CD45RA+ positively selected. This receptor was identified in a young man in good health. V is TRBV5-4 and J is TRBJ2-2; 12 nucleotides match TRBD2. CDR3 amino acids: CAGSSGRAGELFF. As DNA, the CDR3 is TGTGCCGGATCTAGCGGGAGGGCCGGGGAGCTGTTTTTT.